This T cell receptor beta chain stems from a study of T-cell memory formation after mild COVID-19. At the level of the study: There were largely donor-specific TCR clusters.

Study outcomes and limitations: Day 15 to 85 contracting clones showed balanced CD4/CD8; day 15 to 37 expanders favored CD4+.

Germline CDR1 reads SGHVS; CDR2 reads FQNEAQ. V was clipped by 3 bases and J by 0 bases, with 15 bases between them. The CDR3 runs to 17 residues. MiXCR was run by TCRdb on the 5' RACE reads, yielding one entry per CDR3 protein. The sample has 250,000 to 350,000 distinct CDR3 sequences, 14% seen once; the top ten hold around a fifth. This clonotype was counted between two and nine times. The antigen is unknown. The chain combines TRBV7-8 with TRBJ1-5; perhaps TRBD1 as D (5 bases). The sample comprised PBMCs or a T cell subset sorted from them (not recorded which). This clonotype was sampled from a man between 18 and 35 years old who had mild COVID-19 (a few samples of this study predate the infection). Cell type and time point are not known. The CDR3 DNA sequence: TGTGCCAGCAGCTTGAGGGCAGGGCCCTATAGCAATCAGCCCCAGCATTTT. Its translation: CASSLRAGPYSNQPQHF.